This entry concerns a single TCR beta chain. Libraries were prepared by immunoSEQ multiplex PCR; TCRdb keeps only in-frame clonotypes and omits some of them. The sample holds 65,000 to 95,000 clones, 85% to 95% seen once. This sample is drawn from a study of T cell changes during pregnancy in multiple sclerosis. Trimming shortened V by 0 bases and J by 5 bases, and 16 bases separated the two germline ends. There are 16 residues in the CDR3. CDR1 is SGHTA, CDR2 FQGNSA, per germline. The receptor was derived from a female donor in good health, enrolled as a control in a pregnancy study. Specimen: peripheral blood, collected after pregnancy. V gene TRBV7-2 combines with J gene TRBJ1-2; D is possibly TRBD1 (5 bases). This chain's CDR3 is CASSLAGGQSGYGYTF. CDR3 coding DNA: TGTGCCAGCAGCTTAGCCGGGGGTCAGAGTGGGTATGGCTACACCTTC.